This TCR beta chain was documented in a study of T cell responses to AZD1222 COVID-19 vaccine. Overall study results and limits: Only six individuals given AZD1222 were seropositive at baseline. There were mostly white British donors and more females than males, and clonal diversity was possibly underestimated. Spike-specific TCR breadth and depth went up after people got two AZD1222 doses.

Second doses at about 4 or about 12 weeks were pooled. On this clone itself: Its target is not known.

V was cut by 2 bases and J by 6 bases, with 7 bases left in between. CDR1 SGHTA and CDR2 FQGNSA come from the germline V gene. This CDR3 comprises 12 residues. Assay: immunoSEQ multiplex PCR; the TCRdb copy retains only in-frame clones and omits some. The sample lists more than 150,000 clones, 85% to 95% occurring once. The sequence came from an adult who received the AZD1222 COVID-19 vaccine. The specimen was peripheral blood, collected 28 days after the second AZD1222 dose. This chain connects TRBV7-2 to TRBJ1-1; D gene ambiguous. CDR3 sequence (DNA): TGTGCCAGCAGCTTATTGTCCCCTGAAGCTTTCTTT. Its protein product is CASSLLSPEAFF.